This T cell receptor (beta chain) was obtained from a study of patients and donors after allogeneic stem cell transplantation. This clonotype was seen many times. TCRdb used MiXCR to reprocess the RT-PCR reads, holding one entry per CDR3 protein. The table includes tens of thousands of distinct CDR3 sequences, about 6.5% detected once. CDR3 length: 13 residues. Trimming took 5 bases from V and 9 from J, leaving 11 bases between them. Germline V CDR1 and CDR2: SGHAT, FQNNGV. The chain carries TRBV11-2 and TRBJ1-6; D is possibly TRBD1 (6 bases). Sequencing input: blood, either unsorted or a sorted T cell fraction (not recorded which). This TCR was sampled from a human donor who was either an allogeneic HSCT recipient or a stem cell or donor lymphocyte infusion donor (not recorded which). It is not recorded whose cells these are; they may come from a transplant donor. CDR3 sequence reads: CASSEQGGSPLHF. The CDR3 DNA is TGTGCCAGCAGCGAACAGGGTGGTTCACCCCTCCACTTT. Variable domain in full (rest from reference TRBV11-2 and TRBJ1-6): EAGVAQSPRYKIIEKRQSVAFWCNPISGHATLYWYQQILGQGPKLLIQFQNNGVVDDSQLPKDRFSAERLKGVDSTLKIQPAKLEDSAVYLCASSEQGGSPLHFGNGTRLTVT.